This TCR beta chain was sequenced during a study of cytomegalovirus exposure and HLA in healthy donors. Study information: Assignment to the Caucasian-associated ancestry cluster applied to 81% of the 350 to 500 genotyped donors.

Turning to this clone: Its antigen is unidentified.

The PCR was carried out with 60 Vbeta primers and 13 Jbeta primers. Repertoires were generated with immunoSEQ multiplex PCR, while TCRdb's copy carries only in-frame clones and drops some. The table records about 94,000 clones, about 80% of them present only once. The V gene's germline CDR1 is LGHNA and CDR2 YSLEER. Trimming removed 1 base at V and 9 bases at J, with 12 bases between. CDR3 length equals 14 residues. Overall study results and limits: It was taken for granted in presence/absence analyses that sequencing depth across donors was roughly uniform. According to reports, the classifier identified cytomegalovirus status with high specificity and sensitivity. There were reportedly fewer N-insertions in an Asian-associated ancestry cluster than the roughly 670-donor mean, in a later analysis.

Sequenced: PBMCs. This chain joins TRBV4-3 and TRBJ2-2, with D possibly TRBD1 on 5 matching bases. This receptor was taken from a woman aged 60-75 years in good health and CMV-seronegative. CDR3 sequence reads: CASSQVSRARELFF. The CDR3 bases are TGCGCCAGCAGCCAAGTATCCAGGGCAAGGGAGCTGTTTTTT.